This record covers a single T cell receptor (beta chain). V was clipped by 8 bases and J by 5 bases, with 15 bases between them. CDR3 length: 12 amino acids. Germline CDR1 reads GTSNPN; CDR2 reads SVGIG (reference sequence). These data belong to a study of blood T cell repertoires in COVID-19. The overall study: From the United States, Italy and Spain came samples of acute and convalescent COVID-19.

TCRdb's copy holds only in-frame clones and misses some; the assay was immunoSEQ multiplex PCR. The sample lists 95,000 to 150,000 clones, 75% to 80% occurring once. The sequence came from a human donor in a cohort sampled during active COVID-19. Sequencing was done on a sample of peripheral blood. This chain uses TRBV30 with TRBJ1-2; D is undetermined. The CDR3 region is CAGGRTEYGYTF. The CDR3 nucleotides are TGTGCCGGAGGTCGGACGGAATATGGCTACACCTTC.